This TCR beta chain was recorded in a study of tissue T cells after allogeneic stem cell transplantation. A word on this clone: Its antigen is undetermined. All gene names here are mouse names. The CDR3 end falls 1 residue outside the read, so it is completed with the germline J gene.

Study-level points and caveats: Blood and spleen captured only part of the tissue TCR repertoire.

The germline CDR1 and CDR2 sequences are GKSSPN and SITVG. The CDR3 length is 14 residues. The V gene end was trimmed by 3 bases and the J gene end by 3 bases; junction bases not matched to a gene: 2. Measured with immunoSEQ multiplex PCR; TCRdb has only the in-frame clones, and not every one. The sample has under 25,000 clones; roughly two thirds are singletons. The source of this sequence is a female BALB/c mouse in good health. MHC haplotype of the mouse line: H2-d. The specimen sequenced was spleen. The chain joins TRBV31 to TRBJ1-1, with 12 bases identical to TRBD1. The sequenced part of the CDR3 DNA is TGTGCCTGGAGGGGACAGGGGGCAGACACAGAAGTCTTC. Protein product: CAWRGQGADTEVF. The entire CDR3 protein reads CAWRGQGADTEVFF.